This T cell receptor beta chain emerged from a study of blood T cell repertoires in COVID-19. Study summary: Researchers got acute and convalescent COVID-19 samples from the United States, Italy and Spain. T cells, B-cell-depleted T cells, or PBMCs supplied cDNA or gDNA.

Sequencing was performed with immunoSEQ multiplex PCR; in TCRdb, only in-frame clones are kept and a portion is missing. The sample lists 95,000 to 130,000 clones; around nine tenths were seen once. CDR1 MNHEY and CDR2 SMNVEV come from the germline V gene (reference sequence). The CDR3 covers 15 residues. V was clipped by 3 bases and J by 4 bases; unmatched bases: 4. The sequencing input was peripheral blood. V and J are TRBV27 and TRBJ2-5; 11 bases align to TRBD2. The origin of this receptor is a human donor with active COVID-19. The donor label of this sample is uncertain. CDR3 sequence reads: CASSFSGGGSETQYF. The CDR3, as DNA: TGTGCCAGCAGTTTTAGCGGGGGGGGATCAGAGACCCAGTACTTC.